In its sample, the clone carrying this T cell receptor (beta chain) was seen many times. Antigen: not known. This sample is part of a study of human T cells and chemical hapten exposure. Study background: On the upper back, patch tests were applied with 0.01% DPC and read at 6 days. Study conclusions and caveats: With regard to DPC sensitization, TCRs above 1 in 1000 frequency did not change.

As for time point: patch test 1, 2 weeks after DPC sensitization. The treatment is: therapeutic diphenylcyclopropenone sensitization with weekly scalp DPC. Sample donors consisted of patients with alopecia, aged 18 to 70 years, who were suitable for DPC. Each cDNA molecule in the library carried unique molecular identifiers. Via MiXCR, TCRdb re-called the RACE reads, giving one row per CDR3 protein. The data hold 350,000 or so distinct CDR3 sequences, with under 8% observed a single time. This clonotype was obtained from a woman aged 18-29 years with alopecia areata. Some clones in this sample may be carry-over from other donors' samples. The sample in question was whole blood, obtained in connection with sensitization to the hapten diphenylcyclopropenone (DPC).

For the CDR3, the DNA is TGTGCCAGCAGTGGAGGGCCGTGGAATTCACCCCTCCACTTT. As protein: CASSGGPWNSPLHF. The rearrangement joins TRBV7-9 to TRBJ1-6; D gene ambiguous. CDR1 SEHNR and CDR2 FQNEAQ come from the germline V gene (reference sequence). With 6 bases removed from V and 7 bases from J, the gap between germline ends came to 13 bases. The CDR3 length is 14 residues.